This note documents a single T cell receptor beta chain sequence. The antigen remains undetermined. These data are taken from a study of cytomegalovirus exposure and HLA in healthy donors. Overall study findings and caveats: According to an earlier analysis, most TCR beta V segments yielded productive rearrangements about 90% or about 30% of the time. On later analysis, the bulk of CMV-associated TCR beta chains appeared to be HLA-restricted.

The V gene's germline CDR1 is LNHDA and CDR2 SQIVND (reference sequence). The CDR3 has 11 residues. In the PCR, 60 Vbeta and 13 Jbeta primers were used. Data came from immunoSEQ multiplex PCR; TCRdb stores just in-frame clones and leaves some out. Of just over 95,000 clones listed, under 85% were seen once; the top ten hold over 4%. The chain employs TRBV19 and TRBJ1-1; 7 positions agree with TRBD1. This clonotype was obtained from a woman in her thirties or forties in good health and CMV-seropositive. The sequenced sample was PBMCs. The CDR3 bases are TGTGCTAGTCGACAGGGCACTGAAGCTTTCTTT. It codes for CASRQGTEAFF.